The 19 T cell receptor beta chains presented below share a single source sample, sequenced in a study of radiation and T cells in renal cell carcinoma. The time point denotes: blood 2 weeks post-SBRT. Treatment indicated: 15 Gy SBRT to primary tumor, nephrectomy 4 weeks later. Repertoires were generated with immunoSEQ multiplex PCR, while TCRdb's copy carries only in-frame clones and drops some. Here the sample spans 20,000 to 30,000 clones, more than 65% being singletons. The starting material was blood, obtained from a patient whose treatment included radiotherapy and nephrectomy. These receptors all come from a man aged 55 to 70 with renal cell carcinoma.

This clone has a single count. V and J are TRBV6-5 and TRBJ2-5, with D perhaps matching TRBD1 (6 bases). Germline loops: CDR1 MNHEY, CDR2 SVGAGI. With 2 bases removed from V and 5 bases from J, the gap between germline ends came to 12 bases. The CDR3 runs to 14 residues. CDR3 nucleotides: TGTGCCAGCAGTTACCGGACAGCGAAGGAGACCCAGTACTTC. This sequence encodes CASSYRTAKETQYF.

V gene TRBV27 combines with J gene TRBJ2-7, with D possibly being TRBD1 or TRBD2 (6 bases each). Trimming removed 7 bases from V and 4 bases from J, with 14 bases in between. The CDR3 is 13 residues long. Germline V gives CDR1 MNHEY, CDR2 SMNVEV (reference sequence). CDR3 sequence: CASKVPGAYEQYF. The CDR3 DNA is TGTGCCAGCAAGGTCCCGGGGGCTTACGAGCAGTACTTC.

The V and J genes are TRBV5-1 and TRBJ2-5, with no clear D. In germline, CDR1 is SGHRS, CDR2 YFSETQ. This CDR3 comprises 13 residues. Trimming shortened V by 3 bases and J by 3 bases, and 9 bases separated the two germline ends. The DNA of the CDR3 is TGCGCCAGCAGCTCAACGCCCGAAGAGACCCAGTACTTC. The encoded protein is CASSSTPEETQYF. Together with reference TRBV5-1 and TRBJ2-5, the CDR3 gives the full variable domain: KAGVTQTPRYLIKTRGQQVTLSCSPISGHRSVSWYQQTPGQGLQFLFEYFSETQRNKGNFPGRFSGRQFSNSRSEMNVSTLELGDSALYLCASSSTPEETQYFGPGTRLLVL.

The V gene is TRBV6-1, the J gene TRBJ1-1, with D hard to call. The CDR3 sequence is 13 residues long. In germline, CDR1 is MNHNS, CDR2 SASEGT. V was cut by 3 bases and J by 0 bases, with 5 bases left in between. The CDR3 DNA reads TGTGCCAGCAGTGAGACTGTGAACACTGAAGCTTTCTTT. It specifies CASSETVNTEAFF.

CDR3 in DNA: TGTGCCAGCAGTCCTCCGGGACTCCCTTATGGCTACACCTTC. Encoded protein: CASSPPGLPYGYTF. The rearrangement uses TRBV6-6 and TRBJ1-2; D may be TRBD1 (5 bases). CDR1 is MNHNY and CDR2 is SVGAGI in the germline V gene (reference sequence). The CDR3 has 14 amino acids. Trimming shortened V by 5 bases and J by 5 bases, and 15 bases separated the two germline ends.

The chain employs TRBV7-2 and TRBJ2-3; D perhaps matches TRBD2 (6 bases). CDR3 length: 16 amino acids. Germline V gene lookup returns CDR1 SGHTA and CDR2 FQGNSA. V was clipped by 5 bases and J by 2 bases, with 17 bases between them. This CDR3 reads CASSLGGSTITDTQYF. The CDR3 DNA reads TGTGCCAGCAGCCTGGGGGGTTCTACGATCACAGATACGCAGTATTTT.

This clone was counted between two and nine times. The rearrangement links TRBV4-3 to TRBJ2-7, with 8 bases aligning to TRBD2. Trimming removed 0 bases from V and 6 bases from J; junction bases left unmatched: 7. The CDR3 extends over 15 amino acids. Germline loops: CDR1 LGHNA, CDR2 YSLEER. In nucleotides, the CDR3 is TGCGCCAGCAGCCAAGAAATGATCGGGAGGGCCGAGCAGTACTTC. As protein: CASSQEMIGRAEQYF.

The gene calls are TRBV7-6 and TRBJ2-5; 10 bases agree with TRBD1. This CDR3 spans 15 amino acids. The V gene end was trimmed by 5 bases and the J gene end by 5 bases; junction bases not matched to a gene: 8. The germline V gene has CDR1 SGHVS and CDR2 FNYEAQ. The CDR3 nucleotides read TGTGCCAGCAGCCCGTGGACAGGGGGGCAGGAGACCCAGTACTTC. This gives the protein CASSPWTGGQETQYF. Complete variable domain (other parts from reference TRBV7-6 and TRBJ2-5): GAGVSQSPRYKVTKRGQDVALRCDPISGHVSLYWYRQALGQGPEFLTYFNYEAQQDKSGLPNDRFSAERPEGSISTLTIQRTEQRDSAMYRCASSPWTGGQETQYFGPGTRLLVL.

The J gene is TRBJ2-1, the V gene TRBV7-9; TRBD2 matches at 16 bases. The V gene's germline CDR1 is SEHNR and CDR2 FQNEAQ (reference sequence). V gave up 5 bases and J gave up 1 base; unmatched junction bases: 8. This CDR3 is built from 19 residues. The CDR3 DNA reads as TGTGCCAGCAGCACGGGACTAGCGGGAGGGCCCGGGTCCTACAATGAGCAGTTCTTC. Its translation: CASSTGLAGGPGSYNEQFF.

This chain links TRBV9 with TRBJ2-1, with 7 bases lining up with TRBD1. Germline loops: CDR1 SGDLS, CDR2 YYNGEE. The CDR3 covers 12 residues. The V segment lost 4 bases and the J segment 10 bases; nucleotides outside the gene matches: 5. CDR3 residues: CASSPQGREQFF. The CDR3 DNA is TGTGCCAGCAGCCCACAGGGGAGAGAGCAGTTCTTC.

The V and J genes are TRBV9 and TRBJ2-3; TRBD1 is a possible D gene (5 bases). The ends were cut back, 2 bases at V and 4 bases at J, with 14 bases in the middle. Germline loops: CDR1 SGDLS, CDR2 YYNGEE. The CDR3 extends over 15 amino acids. CDR3: CASSVQGLQADTQYF. DNA of the CDR3: TGTGCCAGCAGCGTCCAGGGTTTGCAGGCAGATACGCAGTATTTT.

There are a few counts of this clone. The chain couples TRBV19 to TRBJ2-1; 8 bases are shared with TRBD2. The trim removed 4 bases at V and 8 bases at J, leaving 7 bases unmatched. CDR1 is LNHDA and CDR2 is SQIVND in the germline V gene (reference sequence). The CDR3 extends over 14 amino acids. The CDR3 DNA reads as TGTGCCAGTAGTAAGCGGGAGAGGTTGGATGAGCAGTTCTTC. It encodes CASSKRERLDEQFF.

The chain recombines TRBV5-6 with TRBJ1-1; weak D call: TRBD1 (5 bases). Germline V gives CDR1 SGHDT, CDR2 YYEEEE. The CDR3 loop spans 12 amino acids. V was trimmed by 4 bases and J by 12 bases, leaving 16 bases between them. The CDR3 nucleotides read TGTGCCAGCAGCGCGGGGCCCCTGGTAACTTTCTTT. Its protein product is CASSAGPLVTFF.

The chain links TRBV11-3 to TRBJ1-5; D ambiguous. The CDR3 sequence is 13 residues long. Between the trimmed V and J ends, which lost 5 bases and 5 bases, there was a span of 10 bases. Germline lookup yields CDR1 SGHNT and CDR2 YENEEA. Here the CDR3 reads CASSPDGDQPQHF. For the CDR3, the DNA is TGTGCCAGCAGCCCAGACGGGGATCAGCCCCAGCATTTT.

V usage is TRBV7-2 and J usage is TRBJ2-5; D is uncertain. Deletions cut 2 bases from V and 1 base from J, with 17 bases between. The CDR3 is made up of 17 amino acids. The germline CDR1 and CDR2 sequences are SGHTA and FQGNSA. CDR3 in DNA: TGTGCCAGCAGCTTAAATTGGGGTCAGGTCCCCCAAGAGACCCAGTACTTC. It is translated as CASSLNWGQVPQETQYF.

The rearrangement joins TRBV5-1 to TRBJ1-4, with a possible D match to TRBD1 (5 bases). With 0 bases removed from V and 7 bases from J, the gap between germline ends came to 10 bases. This CDR3 spans 14 amino acids. CDR1 and CDR2 (germline): SGHRS, YFSETQ. The CDR3 here is CASSLGDGGEKLFF. In DNA form, the CDR3 reads TGCGCCAGCAGCTTGGGGGATGGGGGTGAAAAACTGTTTTTT.

The rearrangement uses TRBV28 and TRBJ2-7; 7 nucleotides match TRBD1. The germline CDR1 and CDR2 sequences are MDHEN and SYDVKM. The length of the CDR3 is 15 residues. V shed 6 bases, J shed 4 bases, and the junction held 12 bases outside the gene matches. CDR3 protein: CASRPRDRPMYEQYF. The CDR3 DNA sequence: TGTGCCAGCAGACCCCGGGACAGACCTATGTACGAGCAGTACTTC.

This clone has just one count. This sequence joins TRBV30 and TRBJ2-5; D unresolved. The CDR3 spans 13 residues. In germline, CDR1 is GTSNPN, CDR2 SVGIG (reference sequence). The germline V and J ends were trimmed by 0 bases and 5 bases, with 10 bases remaining between them. CDR3 amino acids: CAWSVFVYETQYF. The CDR3 DNA reads TGTGCCTGGAGTGTCTTCGTTTACGAGACCCAGTACTTC.

This clone has only a few counts. The genes are TRBV7-9 and TRBJ1-2; tentatively, D is TRBD1 (5 bases). Trimming took 9 bases from V and 3 from J, leaving 11 bases between them. CDR1 is SEHNR, CDR2 FQNEAQ, per germline (reference sequence). This CDR3 is 12 amino acids long. In DNA, the CDR3 is TGTGCCAGTAAAGGGGAGGACTATGGCTACACCTTC. It specifies CASKGEDYGYTF.